The TCR beta chain under discussion was sequenced for a study of blood T cells in healthy people across ages (dated by TCRdb to between 2014 and 2016). In terms of the full investigation: In model experiments, roughly one uniquely barcoded TCR beta cDNA molecule per two T cells was captured by template switching. To track age-related changes in TCR beta repertoire diversity, the study relied on deep sequencing normalized with unique cDNA molecular identifiers. Donors were grouped into four age groups: young (average roughly 16 years), middle-aged (over 35), aged (about 60) and long-lived (around 82). To avoid experimental bias, donors of different ages were spread randomly across the sequencing lanes. For two donors (one aged 18 to 29 and one aged 80 or older), the study analyzed two additional independent replicas of 1 million unique cDNA reads from the same blood draw.

CDR1 is given as DFQATT and CDR2 as SNEGSKA, both from the germline V gene (reference sequence). The germline V end is reduced by 6 bases and the J end by 4 bases; junction bases left unmatched: 13. Inclusive of the bounding cysteine and phenylalanine, the CDR3 is 15 residues long. CDR3 DNA is the only sequence kept; it has 45 bases, read in frame from the first base. The investigation overall reported the following: Conclusive comparison of naive and antigen-experienced compartments was prevented by the profiling of bulk unsorted PBMCs. Compared with the aged group, the long-lived group had more naive CD4+ T cells, fewer expanded clones and increased TCR diversity, a pattern suggesting age selection. Estimates of total diversity based on one million sequenced T cells were regarded as lower bounds and as underestimates. Because donor CMV infection status was unknown, age-related changes in expanded clonotypes were potentially confounded. As age increased, observed TCR beta diversity per million T cells dropped in a roughly linear way, and a significant reduction was already evident by age 40. Observed TCR beta diversity correlated strongly with the percentage of naive T cells measured by flow cytometry.

Library method: 5' RACE. The sequencing machine was an Illumina HiSeq 2500. The second PCR ran for roughly 6 to 11 cycles and used a J-beta primer mix along with a sample-barcoded 5' primer. A unique molecular identifier was introduced onto each TCR beta cDNA molecule by a template-switch 5' adaptor carrying 12 random nucleotides. At least 2.5 million CDR3-containing paired-end reads were obtained from each sample. The Mint cDNA synthesis kit, primed by a TRBC-specific oligonucleotide, was used to synthesize first-strand cDNA from all RNA. Following uracil-DNA glycosylase treatment, all cDNA underwent a first 18-cycle PCR with the universal primers M1SS and BC2_uni_R. Per the source publication's procedure: For normalization, 1 million high-quality reads were randomly selected from each sample, with every read carrying a distinct molecular identifier. Reads sharing molecular identifiers were discarded rather than binned into consensus sequences. MiTCR, set to a Q25 quality threshold and the strictest error-elimination algorithm, was used for CDR3 identification, clonotype clustering and error correction. A nonparametric unseen species model with Euler transformation was used to estimate a lower bound on total TCR beta diversity. The public reads were reanalyzed by TCRdb: fastp trimming at Q25, MiXCR alignment, in-frame beta chains only. Each CDR3 protein appears once, grouped with its most common genes and DNA. TCRdb's processing, not the authors' own work, is the source of the V and J calls. The sample table contains about 1.8 million distinct CDR3 sequences; only one count was recorded for about 50% of them. The top ten constitute around 2.1% of the sample.

This clonotype appeared a few times. This clone's antigen is unknown. No qualities accompany the bases; no much larger clone lies one base away. Systemically healthy Caucasian individuals from Russia, 39 in total and aged about 6 to 100 years, were included as donors. Each donor gave 8 to 10 milliliters of peripheral blood, drawn into EDTA-treated Vacutainer tubes. Ficoll-Paque density-gradient centrifugation was used to isolate PBMCs, with at least 6 million per sample. Trizol reagent was used to extract total RNA from PBMCs, with at least 5.5 micrograms per sample. For every donor, an aliquot of PBMCs went through flow cytometry to measure the percentages of naive CD45RAhigh/CD27high T cells.

The rearranged chain carries TRBV20-1 and TRBJ2-7, with TRBD2 matching 9 junction bases. The sample taken for sequencing was blood. This sequence originates from a woman aged 40 to 50 in good health. The CDR3 in this case is CSASIGGGGAYEQYF. In nucleotides, the sequence is TGCAGTGCCTCCATAGGCGGCGGGGGGGCTTACGAGCAGTACTTC.